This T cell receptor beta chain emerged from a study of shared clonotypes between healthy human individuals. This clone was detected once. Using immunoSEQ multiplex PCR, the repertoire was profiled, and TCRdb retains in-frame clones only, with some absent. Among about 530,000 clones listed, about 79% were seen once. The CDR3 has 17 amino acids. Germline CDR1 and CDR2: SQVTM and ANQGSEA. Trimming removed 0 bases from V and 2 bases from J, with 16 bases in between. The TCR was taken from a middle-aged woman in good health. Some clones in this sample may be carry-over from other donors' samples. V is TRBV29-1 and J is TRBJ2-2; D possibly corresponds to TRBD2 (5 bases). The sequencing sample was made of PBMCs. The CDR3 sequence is CSVEDRKASLNTGELFF. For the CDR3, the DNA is TGCAGCGTTGAAGACAGGAAGGCTAGCCTCAACACCGGGGAGCTGTTTTTT.